Below, 10 T cell receptor beta chains from the same sample are listed, as sequenced in a study of T-cell reconstitution after alpha-beta-depleted transplantation in children. The library targeted TCRbeta and was prepared with unique molecular identifiers. Each CDR3 protein is one row after TCRdb ran MiXCR on the PCR reads. The sample carries hundreds of thousands of distinct CDR3 sequences, 10% to 15% recorded once. The sequences come from PBMCs, mostly from graft donor cells, collected 360 days after TCRalphabeta/CD19-depleted stem cell transplant. The receptors stem from a male patient aged 5 to 17 who had a stem cell transplant for acute myeloid leukemia, so the T cells may come from the graft donor.

The chain uses TRBV20-1 and TRBJ2-3, with 9 bases that match TRBD2. CDR3 size: 14 residues. Germline V lookup: CDR1 DFQATT, CDR2 SNEGSKA (reference sequence). J gave up 2 bases and V 6 bases, and 6 bases lay outside the gene matches. CDR3 in amino acids: CSARLAVTTDTQYF. CDR3 DNA sequence: TGCAGTGCACGACTAGCGGTTACCACAGATACGCAGTATTTT.

This clonotype was seen many times. The rearrangement joins TRBV20-1 to TRBJ2-1; TRBD2 aligns across 11 bases. CDR1 and CDR2 (germline): DFQATT, SNEGSKA (reference sequence). V lost 0 bases and J lost 8; bases outside the gene matches: 6. There are 15 residues in the CDR3. CDR3 sequence: CSARDRLAGRDEQFF. DNA for the CDR3: TGCAGTGCTAGAGATAGACTAGCGGGAAGGGATGAGCAGTTCTTC.

This clonotype was recorded a few times. V usage is TRBV29-1 and J usage is TRBJ2-5, with D perhaps matching TRBD1 (5 bases). CDR1 SQVTM and CDR2 ANQGSEA come from the germline V gene. V lost 4 bases and J lost 2, with 14 bases in between. This CDR3 spans 14 amino acids. The CDR3 DNA reads TGCAGCGTTGCCAGGGAATTCCCACAAGAGACCCAGTACTTC. It translates to CSVAREFPQETQYF.

This clonotype has ten or more counts. The chain carries TRBV5-1 and TRBJ2-1; D remains unclear. V was cut by 6 bases and J by 1 base, with 17 bases left in between. CDR3 length: 16 amino acids. The germline V gene encodes CDR1 SGHRS and CDR2 YFSETQ. The CDR3 loop reads CASTIFRLSSYNEQFF. CDR3 in DNA: TGCGCCAGCACGATATTCCGGCTCTCATCCTACAATGAGCAGTTCTTC.

The chain carries TRBV19 and TRBJ2-5; D gene unclear. Germline V gene sequence: CDR1 LNHDA, CDR2 SQIVND (reference sequence). The V gene lost 2 bases and the J gene lost 0 bases, with 1 base spanning the gap. CDR3 size: 12 residues. In nucleotides, the CDR3 is TGTGCCAGTAGTATAAACCAAGAGACCCAGTACTTC. Translating it yields CASSINQETQYF.

This clonotype was recorded at least ten times. The CDR3 spells CASSRLGTLNTGELFF. The CDR3 DNA is TGCGCCAGCAGCCGATTAGGGACCCTCAACACCGGGGAGCTGTTTTTT. This chain connects TRBV4-3 to TRBJ2-2, with D perhaps assigned TRBD1 or TRBD2 (5 bases each). There are 16 residues in the CDR3. Germline-derived CDR1 and CDR2 are LGHNA and YSLEER. V lost 4 bases and J lost 2, with 14 bases in between.

This clonotype was detected only once. The chain carries TRBV11-2 and TRBJ1-4; no definite D call. This CDR3 is built from 16 residues. CDR1 SGHAT and CDR2 FQNNGV come from the germline V gene. V lost 3 bases and J 3 bases, leaving 14 bases between the germline ends. The CDR3 sequence is CASSFRRTGANEKLFF. In DNA, the CDR3 is TGTGCCAGCAGCTTTCGGCGTACCGGGGCTAATGAAAAACTGTTTTTT.

On this clonotype itself: Mismatch with germline at one junction end may stem from a read error. The rearrangement uses TRBV20-1 and TRBJ2-7; tentatively, D is TRBD2 (6 bases). The CDR3 has 13 residues. From germline, CDR1 is DFQATT and CDR2 SNEGSKA (reference sequence). The CDR3 is CSARLTSSHEQYF. DNA of the CDR3: TGCAGTGCTAGACTTACTAGCTCCCACGAGCAGTACTTC.

This clonotype has ten or more counts. The DNA of the CDR3 is TGTGCCAGCATGACTAGCGGGGGGCCCGGGGAGCTGTTTTTT. It translates to CASMTSGGPGELFF. The chain uses TRBV25-1 and TRBJ2-2; TRBD2 aligns across 13 bases. The V and J ends lost 7 bases and 6 bases, in that order; junction bases with no gene match: 2. The CDR3 is 14 amino acids. Germline CDR1 reads MGHDK; CDR2 reads SYGVNS.

V is TRBV6-2 or TRBV6-3 and J is TRBJ2-1; the match to TRBD2 covers 14 bases. The CDR3 has 16 residues. CDR1 and CDR2 (germline): MNHEY, SVGEGT. The trim removed 6 bases at V and 10 bases at J, leaving 11 bases unmatched. CDR3 loop: CASRKAGLAGVGEQFF. The CDR3 coding sequence is TGTGCCAGCAGGAAAGCGGGACTAGCGGGAGTCGGCGAGCAGTTCTTC.